This record covers a single T cell receptor beta chain. The data derive from a study of OX40 agonist ivuxolimab in advanced cancers. The overall study: Ivuxolimab, an antibody acting as an agonist of OX40 (CD134), was used to treat patients. Ivuxolimab doses were 0.01, 0.1, 0.3, 1.5, 3 or 10 mg/kg every 2 weeks.

The germline CDR1 and CDR2 sequences are SGHRS and YFSETQ. V lost 4 bases and J lost 3, with 16 bases in between. The CDR3 extends over 16 amino acids. Method: immunoSEQ multiplex PCR; TCRdb's copy keeps in-frame clones and lacks some. The sample yields about 48,000 clones, 65% to 85% seen once. The chain is built from TRBV5-1 and TRBJ2-2; possible D gene TRBD1, 5 bases. The specimen comprised CD4+ or CD8+ T cells sorted from blood, sampled in a trial of the OX40 agonist ivuxolimab. This clonotype was obtained from an adult with an advanced solid tumor such as melanoma, head and neck, liver or kidney cancer. In DNA, the CDR3 is TGCGCCAGCAGCCCAGAGATAGGGGCGGACACCGGGGAGCTGTTTTTT. Its translation: CASSPEIGADTGELFF.